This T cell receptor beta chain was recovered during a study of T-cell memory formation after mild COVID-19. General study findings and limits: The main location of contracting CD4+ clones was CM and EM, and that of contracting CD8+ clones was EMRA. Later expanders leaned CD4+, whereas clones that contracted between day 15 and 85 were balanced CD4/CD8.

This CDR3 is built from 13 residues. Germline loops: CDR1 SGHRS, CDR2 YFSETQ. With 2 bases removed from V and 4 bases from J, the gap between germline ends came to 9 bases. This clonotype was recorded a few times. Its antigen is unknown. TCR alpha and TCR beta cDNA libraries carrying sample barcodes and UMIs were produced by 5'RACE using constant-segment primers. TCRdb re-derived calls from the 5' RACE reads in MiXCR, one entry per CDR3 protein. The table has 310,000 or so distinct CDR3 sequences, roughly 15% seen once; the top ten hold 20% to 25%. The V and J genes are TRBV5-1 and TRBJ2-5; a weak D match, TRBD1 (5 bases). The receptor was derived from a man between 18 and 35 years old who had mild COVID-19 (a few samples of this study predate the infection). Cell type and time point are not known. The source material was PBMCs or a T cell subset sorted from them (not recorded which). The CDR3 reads CASSFFDRETQYF. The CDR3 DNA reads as TGCGCCAGCAGCTTTTTTGACAGAGAGACCCAGTACTTC.